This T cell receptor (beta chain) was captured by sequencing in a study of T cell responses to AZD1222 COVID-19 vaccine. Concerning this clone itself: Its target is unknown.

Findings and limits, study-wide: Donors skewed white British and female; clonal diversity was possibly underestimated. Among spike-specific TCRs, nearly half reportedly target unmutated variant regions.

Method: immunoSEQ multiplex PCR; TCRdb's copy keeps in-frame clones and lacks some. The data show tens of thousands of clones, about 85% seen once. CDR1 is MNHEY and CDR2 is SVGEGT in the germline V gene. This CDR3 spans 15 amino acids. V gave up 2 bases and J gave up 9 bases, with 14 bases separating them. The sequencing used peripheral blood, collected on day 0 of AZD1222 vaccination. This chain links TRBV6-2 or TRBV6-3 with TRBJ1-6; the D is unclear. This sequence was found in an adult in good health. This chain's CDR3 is CASSYLRDPGSPLHF. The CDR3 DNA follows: TGTGCCAGCAGTTACCTCCGGGATCCGGGTTCACCCCTCCACTTT.